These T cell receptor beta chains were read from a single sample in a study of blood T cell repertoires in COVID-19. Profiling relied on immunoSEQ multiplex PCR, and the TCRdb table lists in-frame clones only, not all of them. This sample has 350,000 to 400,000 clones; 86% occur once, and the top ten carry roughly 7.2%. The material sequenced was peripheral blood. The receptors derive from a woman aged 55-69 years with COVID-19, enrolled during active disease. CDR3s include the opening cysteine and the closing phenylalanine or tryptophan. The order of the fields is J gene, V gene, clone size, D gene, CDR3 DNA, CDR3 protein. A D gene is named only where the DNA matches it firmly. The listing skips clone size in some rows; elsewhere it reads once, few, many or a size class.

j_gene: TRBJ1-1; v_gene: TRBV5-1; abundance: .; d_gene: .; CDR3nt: TGCGCCAGCAGACTAAATACAGGGAACACTGAAGCTTTCTTT; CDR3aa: CASRLNTGNTEAFF
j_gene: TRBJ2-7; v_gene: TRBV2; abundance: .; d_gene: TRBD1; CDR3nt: TGTGCCAGCAGGAAGGGCCTACAGGGGCGCGAGCAGTACTTC; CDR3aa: CASRKGLQGREQYF
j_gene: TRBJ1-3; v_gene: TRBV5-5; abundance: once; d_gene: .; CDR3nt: TGTGCCAGCAGCCTGACAGTGACAGACTCTGGAAACACCATATATTTT; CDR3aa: CASSLTVTDSGNTIYF
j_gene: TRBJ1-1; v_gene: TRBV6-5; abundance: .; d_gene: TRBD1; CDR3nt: TGTGCCAGCAGTTACTCAGGACAGGGCACTGAAGCTTTCTTT; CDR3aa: CASSYSGQGTEAFF
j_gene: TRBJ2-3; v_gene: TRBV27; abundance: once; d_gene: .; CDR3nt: TGTGCCAGCAGTTTACTAGCTACAGATACGCAGTATTTT; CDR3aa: CASSLLATDTQYF
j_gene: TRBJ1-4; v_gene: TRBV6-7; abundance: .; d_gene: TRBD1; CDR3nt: TGTGCCAGCAGCCGCAGAGGGGGCATGTGGGAAAAACTGTTTTTT; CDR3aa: CASSRRGGMWEKLFF
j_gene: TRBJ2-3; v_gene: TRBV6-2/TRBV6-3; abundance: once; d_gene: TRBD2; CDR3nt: TGTGCCAGCAGTTACTCGAGTCAACTAGCGGGGGGCCTGACGTTGCCAGATACGCAGTATTTT; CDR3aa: CASSYSSQLAGGLTLPDTQYF
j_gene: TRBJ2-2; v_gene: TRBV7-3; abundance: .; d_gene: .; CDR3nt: TGTGCCAGCAGCCCCAGGGCAGGACACGTAACCGGGGAGCTGTTTTTT; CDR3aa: CASSPRAGHVTGELFF
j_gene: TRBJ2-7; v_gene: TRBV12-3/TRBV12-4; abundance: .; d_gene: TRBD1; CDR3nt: TGTGCCAGCAGCAATGACAGGGCAACGCAGTACTTC; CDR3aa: CASSNDRATQYF
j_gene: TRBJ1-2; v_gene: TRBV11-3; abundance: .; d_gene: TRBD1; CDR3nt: TGTGCCAGCAGCTTAGGTCAACAGGGGGCTGGAGGCTACACCTTC; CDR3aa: CASSLGQQGAGGYTF
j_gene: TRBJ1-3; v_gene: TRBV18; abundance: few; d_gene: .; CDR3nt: TGTGCCAGCTCACCAGACATATCTGGAAACACCATATATTTT; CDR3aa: CASSPDISGNTIYF
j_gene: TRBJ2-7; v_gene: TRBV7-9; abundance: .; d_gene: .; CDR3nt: TGTGCCAGCAGCTCTAGGACGGGAGCCTACGAGCAGTACTTC; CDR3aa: CASSSRTGAYEQYF
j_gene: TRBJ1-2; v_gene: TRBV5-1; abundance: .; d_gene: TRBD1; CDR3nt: TGCGCCAGCAGCTCCTCTGGACAGGGGGCGGGAGGCTACACCTTC; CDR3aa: CASSSSGQGAGGYTF
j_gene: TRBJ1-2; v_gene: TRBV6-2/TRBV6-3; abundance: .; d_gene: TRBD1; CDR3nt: TGTGCCAGCAGTTCCGGACAGGGTAGAAGCTACACCTTC; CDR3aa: CASSSGQGRSYTF
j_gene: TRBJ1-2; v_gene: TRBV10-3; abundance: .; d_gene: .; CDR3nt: TGTGCCATCAGTGCTGTCCGGGACAAATCCCGCGGCTACACCTTC; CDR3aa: CAISAVRDKSRGYTF
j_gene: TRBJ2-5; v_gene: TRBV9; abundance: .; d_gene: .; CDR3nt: TGTGCCAGCAGCATAAGTCAGGAAGAGACCCAGTACTTC; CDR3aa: CASSISQEETQYF
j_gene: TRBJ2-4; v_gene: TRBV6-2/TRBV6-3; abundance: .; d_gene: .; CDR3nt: TGTGCCAGCAGTTACTATCGACAGCAGGGAAGCAAAAACATTCAGTACTTC; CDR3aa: CASSYYRQQGSKNIQYF
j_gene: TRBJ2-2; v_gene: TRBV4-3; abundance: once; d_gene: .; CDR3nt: TGCGCCAGCAGCCCCCGTTTACAGGGGAACACCGGGGAGCTGTTTTTT; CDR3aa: CASSPRLQGNTGELFF
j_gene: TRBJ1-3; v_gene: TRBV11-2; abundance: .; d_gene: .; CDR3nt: TGTGCCAGCAGCACGACTGATGGAAACACCATATATTTT; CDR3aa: CASSTTDGNTIYF
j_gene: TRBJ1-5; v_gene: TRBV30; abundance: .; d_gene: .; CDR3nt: TGTGCCTGGAGTGTACGAACAGGCCAGCCCCAGCATTTT; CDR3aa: CAWSVRTGQPQHF
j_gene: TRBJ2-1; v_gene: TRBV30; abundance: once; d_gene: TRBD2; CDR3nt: TGTGCCTGGAGTGCCGGGGGGGGCTACAATGAGCAGTTCTTC; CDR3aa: CAWSAGGGYNEQFF
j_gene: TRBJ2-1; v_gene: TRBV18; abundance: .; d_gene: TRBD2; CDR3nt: TGTGCCAGCTCACCGCGCACCGGGACTACCTTGAACAATGAGCAGTTCTTC; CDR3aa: CASSPRTGTTLNNEQFF
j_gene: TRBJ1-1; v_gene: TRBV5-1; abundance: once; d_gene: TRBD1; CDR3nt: TGCGCCAGCAGCCTGACGACAGGGACCACTGAAGCTTTCTTT; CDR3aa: CASSLTTGTTEAFF
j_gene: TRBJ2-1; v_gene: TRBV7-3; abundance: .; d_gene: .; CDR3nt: TGTGCCAGCAGCCCCATGCGAGGGTCTAACAATGAGCAGTTCTTC; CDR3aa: CASSPMRGSNNEQFF
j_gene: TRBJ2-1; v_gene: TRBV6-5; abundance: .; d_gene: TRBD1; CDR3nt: TGTGCCAGCAGGATAGACAGGGGGGCTTACAATGAGCAGTTCTTC; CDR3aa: CASRIDRGAYNEQFF